This TCR beta chain appears in the sequencing data of a study of identical twins. Each donor was a healthy Caucasian. Trimming shortened V by 0 bases and J by 7 bases, and 9 bases separated the two germline ends. CDR1 is SEHNR, CDR2 FQNEAQ, per germline (reference sequence). This CDR3 has 14 amino acids. TCRdb recomputed calls from the 5' RACE reads with MiXCR, one row per CDR3 protein. Of hundreds of thousands of distinct CDR3 sequences detected, approximately 20% appear once; the ten largest clones hold 0.4% to 0.6%. General study points: Out-of-frame TCR alpha sharing observed in monozygotic twins exceeded model estimates.

Regarding this clonotype: Its target is unknown.

These data were also filed under a second study, of yellow fever vaccine responses in identical twins. That study reports: Twins reportedly had a vaccine T cell response that seemed partly convergent, partly personalized.

The sample taken for sequencing was CD4+ T cells sorted from blood. This chain uses TRBV7-9 with TRBJ1-4; D is unresolved. The sequence was obtained from a woman between 18 and 29 years old in good health. CDR3 DNA: TGTGCCAGCAGCTTAGCCGGGGTTGGTGAAAAACTGTTTTTT. Translation: CASSLAGVGEKLFF.